The 2 T cell receptor beta chains listed next were all sequenced from one sample in a study of early T cells in non-severe SARS-CoV-2 infection. MiXCR, applied by TCRdb to the 5' RACE reads, yields one record per CDR3 protein. The sample shows 70,000 to 95,000 distinct CDR3 sequences, 14% of them seen only once. The specimen was whole blood. The receptors were sampled from an adult who was a healthcare worker with PCR-confirmed SARS-CoV-2 infection or an uninfected control (not recorded which).

There are a few counts of this clonotype. The genes are TRBV6-5 and TRBJ2-3; TRBD2 matches 13 bases. The junction had 12 bases not matched to a gene; V was cut back by 0 bases and J by 9 bases. This CDR3 region has 18 residues. Germline CDR1 MNHEY, CDR2 SVGAGI. CDR3 nucleotide sequence: TGTGCCAGCAGTTACTCTTTAACTAGCGGGGGGGCCTTCGGAACGCAGTATTTT. This gives the protein CASSYSLTSGGAFGTQYF.

The genes are TRBV3-1 and TRBJ2-5; weak D call: TRBD2 (6 bases). CDR3 length: 15 residues. V was cut by 4 bases and J by 3 bases, with 15 bases left in between. Germline CDR1 is LGHDT and CDR2 is YNNKEL (reference sequence). The CDR3 reads CASSREAAGKETQYF. CDR3 DNA sequence: TGTGCCAGCAGCCGTGAGGCGGCGGGGAAAGAGACCCAGTACTTC.